The rows below give T cell receptor beta chains drawn from one sample of a study of blood T cell repertoires in COVID-19. Clones were sequenced by immunoSEQ multiplex PCR, and TCRdb holds only the in-frame ones, with some missing. The data hold tens of thousands of clones, with roughly 90% observed a single time. The specimen was peripheral blood. The receptors were gathered from a human donor with active COVID-19. The donor label of this sample is uncertain. Both conserved end residues are part of each CDR3. A D gene is named only where the DNA matches it firmly. Clone size, where shown, is once, few, many, or a class for clones that have expanded.

>TRBJ2-2|TRBV6-6|-|-
CASSYDFRAGPGELFF
TGTGCCAGCAGTTACGACTTCAGGGCAGGCCCCGGGGAGCTGTTTTTT
>TRBJ1-2|TRBV7-9|-|-
CAVTIFYGYTF
TGTGCCGTGACAATCTTCTATGGCTACACCTTC
>TRBJ1-1|TRBV5-6|-|TRBD1
CASSLERGPDTEAFF
TGTGCCAGCAGCTTGGAAAGGGGGCCGGACACTGAAGCTTTCTTT
>TRBJ2-3|TRBV5-1|-|-
CASSPQGDTQYF
TGCGCCAGCAGCCCCCAGGGAGATACGCAGTATTTT
>TRBJ2-5|TRBV9|-|TRBD2
CASSAGGREETQYF
TGTGCCAGCAGCGCGGGGGGGCGAGAAGAGACCCAGTACTTC
>TRBJ2-5|TRBV6-5|-|TRBD1
CASSHHRGQETQYF
TGTGCCAGCAGCCACCACAGGGGTCAAGAGACCCAGTACTTC
>TRBJ2-7|TRBV5-1|-|TRBD2
CASSHGTSGGSLEEQYF
TGCGCCAGCAGCCACGGGACTAGCGGGGGGTCCCTGGAGGAGCAGTACTTC
>TRBJ2-7|TRBV6-5|-|TRBD1
CASRNRGYEQYF
TGTGCCAGCAGGAACAGGGGGTACGAGCAGTACTTC
>TRBJ1-6|TRBV10-2|-|-
CASSESGVGSPLHF
TGCGCCAGCAGTGAGTCAGGGGTTGGTTCACCCCTCCACTTT
>TRBJ2-2|TRBV6-5|-|TRBD1
CASTQGANTGELFF
TGTGCCAGCACCCAGGGGGCGAACACCGGGGAGCTGTTTTTT
>TRBJ1-3|TRBV5-6|-|TRBD1
CASSQRDRVRGNTIYF
TGTGCCAGCAGCCAAAGGGACAGGGTGAGAGGAAACACCATATATTTT
>TRBJ1-6|TRBV7-7|-|-
CASSRDAGSPLHF
TGTGCCAGCAGCCGAGATGCTGGTTCACCCCTCCACTTT
>TRBJ2-1|TRBV9|-|TRBD2
CASSSSGGPYNEQFF
TGTGCCAGCAGCTCTAGCGGGGGCCCATACAATGAGCAGTTCTTC
>TRBJ2-1|TRBV13|-|TRBD1
CASRSGTGPGYEQFF
TGTGCCAGCAGATCCGGGACAGGCCCGGGCTATGAGCAGTTCTTC
>TRBJ1-1|TRBV19|-|-
CASSITLGGRGTEAFF
TGTGCCAGTAGTATCACTTTGGGGGGGCGAGGCACTGAAGCTTTCTTT
>TRBJ2-1|TRBV7-9|-|TRBD1
CASSYGQGKTLANEQFF
TGTGCCAGCAGCTACGGACAGGGAAAAACATTAGCCAATGAGCAGTTCTTC
>TRBJ1-3|TRBV30|-|-
CAWSPRPYASGNTIYF
TGTGCCTGGAGTCCCCGTCCCTACGCTTCTGGAAACACCATATATTTT
>TRBJ2-7|TRBV5-1|-|-
CASSLETDLRYEQYF
TGCGCCAGCAGCTTGGAGACAGACCTTAGGTACGAGCAGTACTTC
>TRBJ2-1|TRBV19|-|-
CASSHRDSGTDEQFF
TGTGCCAGTAGTCACCGGGACTCAGGTACGGATGAGCAGTTCTTC
>TRBJ1-1|TRBV6-4|-|-
CASSDAPGTEAFF
TGTGCCAGCAGTGACGCCCCCGGGACAGAAGCTTTCTTT
>TRBJ2-3|TRBV5-1|few|TRBD1
CASSLITGGTDTQYF
TGCGCCAGCAGCTTGATAACAGGGGGCACAGATACGCAGTATTTT
>TRBJ2-1|TRBV9|-|-
CASSPAGQNYNEQFF
TGTGCCAGCAGCCCGGCCGGACAGAACTACAATGAGCAGTTCTTC
>TRBJ2-7|TRBV19|once|-
CASSSGTQSYEQYF
TGTGCCAGTAGCTCCGGGACTCAATCCTACGAGCAGTACTTC
>TRBJ2-5|TRBV10-3|once|-
CAITSGVKETQYF
TGTGCCATCACCTCGGGAGTAAAAGAGACCCAGTACTTC
>TRBJ1-3|TRBV4-1|few|-
CASSPRDRSGNTIYF
TGCGCCAGCAGTCCGAGAGACAGGAGCGGAAACACCATATATTTT
>TRBJ1-2|TRBV5-6|many|-
CASSLEWGRGGEGNYGYTF
TGTGCCAGCAGCTTGGAATGGGGGAGGGGTGGCGAGGGCAACTATGGCTACACCTTC
>TRBJ2-5|TRBV19|-|-
CASSTQRRPLEGGQYF
TGTGCCAGTAGTACGCAACGCCGCCCCCTCGAGGGTGGCCAGTACTTC
>TRBJ2-2|TRBV5-4|-|TRBD1
CASSLEGGDGELFF
TGTGCCAGCAGCTTGGAAGGGGGCGACGGGGAGCTGTTTTTT
>TRBJ2-3|TRBV11-2|-|TRBD1
CASSTFRGRTDTQYF
TGTGCCAGCAGCACATTCAGGGGGCGTACAGATACGCAGTATTTT
>TRBJ2-2|TRBV6-5|-|TRBD2
CASSYTSGATGELFF
TGTGCCAGCAGTTACACTAGCGGGGCCACCGGGGAGCTGTTTTTT
>TRBJ2-7|TRBV7-2|-|TRBD2
CASSLATSGGASKPYEQYF
TGTGCCAGCAGCTTAGCGACTAGCGGGGGGGCTAGTAAGCCCTACGAGCAGTACTTC
>TRBJ2-3|TRBV6-2/TRBV6-3|-|-
CASSYSEAPLGTDTQYF
TGTGCCAGCAGTTACTCGGAGGCCCCCCTGGGAACAGATACGCAGTATTTT
>TRBJ2-6|TRBV5-8|-|-
CASRSRGGTGANVLTF
TGTGCCAGTCGGTCGAGGGGGGGGACTGGGGCCAACGTCCTGACTTTC
>TRBJ2-2|TRBV11-2|-|-
CASTPYPVPTSTGELFF
TGTGCCAGCACCCCTTATCCGGTACCCACGAGCACCGGGGAGCTGTTTTTT
>TRBJ1-1|TRBV28|-|TRBD1
CASTEVGTGFGNTEAFF
TGTGCCAGCACCGAAGTCGGGACAGGGTTTGGGAACACTGAAGCTTTCTTT
>TRBJ2-7|TRBV27|-|-
CASSQTGFHEQYF
TGTGCCAGCAGCCAAACAGGGTTCCACGAGCAGTACTTC
>TRBJ2-3|TRBV11-2|-|-
CASSLRPAGGTDTQYF
TGTGCCAGCAGCTTAAGACCAGCGGGCGGCACAGATACGCAGTATTTT
>TRBJ2-5|TRBV19|once|TRBD2
CASSIVGTRGETQYF
TGTGCCAGTAGTATAGTGGGGACTAGAGGAGAGACCCAGTACTTC
>TRBJ2-3|TRBV4-3|-|TRBD2
CASSLWEAGGTDTQYF
TGCGCCAGCAGCCTCTGGGAGGCGGGGGGTACAGATACGCAGTATTTT
>TRBJ1-2|TRBV5-1|-|TRBD1
CASSQDRVYGYTF
TGCGCCAGCAGTCAAGACAGGGTTTATGGCTACACCTTC
>TRBJ1-2|TRBV19|-|-
CASTRDGRNGYTF
TGTGCCAGTACCCGGGATGGGAGAAATGGCTACACCTTC
>TRBJ2-6|TRBV4-2|-|TRBD2
CASSQDPGGRAGANVLTF
TGTGCCAGCAGCCAAGATCCCGGGGGGAGGGCTGGGGCCAACGTCCTGACTTTC
>TRBJ2-3|TRBV5-6|-|-
CASSLGILADTRDTQYF
TGTGCCAGCAGCTTGGGCATTTTAGCGGACACGCGCGATACGCAGTATTTT
>TRBJ1-3|TRBV19|-|-
CASSTFPTAGNTIYF
TGTGCCAGTAGTACCTTCCCGACAGCTGGAAACACCATATATTTT
>TRBJ1-2|TRBV7-9|-|TRBD1
CASSRPMTGGLDGYTF
TGTGCCAGCAGCCGTCCGATGACAGGGGGTCTGGATGGCTACACCTTC
>TRBJ1-2|TRBV28|-|TRBD1
CASSRGTVNYGYTF
TGTGCCAGCAGCCGCGGGACAGTGAACTATGGCTACACCTTC
>TRBJ1-1|TRBV23-1|-|-
CASSRTGQRDTEAFF
TGCGCCAGCAGTCGCACCGGACAGAGGGACACTGAAGCTTTCTTT